This entry lists 29 T cell receptor beta chains sequenced from one sample in a study of cytomegalovirus exposure and HLA in healthy donors. The PCR had 60 Vbeta and 13 Jbeta primers. Libraries were prepared by immunoSEQ multiplex PCR; TCRdb keeps only in-frame clonotypes and omits some of them. The data contain about 180,000 clones, about three quarters of them singletons. Sequencing was performed on PBMCs. These receptor sequences come from a man aged 18 to 29 in good health and CMV-seronegative.

V usage is TRBV4-1 and J usage is TRBJ2-5; D ambiguous. CDR1 and CDR2 from the germline V gene are MGHRA and YSYEKL. The length of the CDR3 is 15 residues. Trimming removed 0 bases at V and 2 bases at J, with 10 bases between. The chain's CDR3 is CASSQEDGLQETQYF. CDR3 DNA: TGCGCCAGCAGCCAAGAAGATGGCTTACAAGAGACCCAGTACTTC.

The sample holds a few counts of this clone. The rearrangement joins TRBV5-4 to TRBJ1-5; tentative D call: TRBD1 (6 bases). The CDR3 contains 14 residues. V was trimmed by 1 base and J by 7 bases, leaving 12 bases between them. In germline, CDR1 is SGHNT, CDR2 YYREEE (reference sequence). The CDR3 sequence is CASSLRGGGQPQHF. CDR3 coding DNA: TGTGCCAGCAGCTTGAGGGGGGGCGGGCAGCCCCAGCATTTT.

This clone appeared a few times. The V call is TRBV25-1, the J call TRBJ2-1, with 10 bases fitting TRBD1. The CDR3 spans 16 residues. The trim removed 1 base at V and 6 bases at J, leaving 6 bases unmatched. Germline CDR1 is MGHDK and CDR2 is SYGVNS. The CDR3 sequence is CASSEWRTGGINEQFF. CDR3 DNA sequence: TGTGCCAGCAGTGAATGGCGGACAGGGGGGATCAATGAGCAGTTCTTC.

This chain links TRBV12-5 with TRBJ2-2; weak D call: TRBD1 (6 bases). Trimming left V 6 bases short and J 0 bases short, with 11 bases between. CDR3 size: 15 residues. Per germline, CDR1 LGHNT and CDR2 FRNRAP. This CDR3 reads CASGLQGPNTGELFF. For the CDR3, the DNA is TGTGCTAGTGGCCTCCAGGGGCCGAACACCGGGGAGCTGTTTTTT. The full variable domain, its missing parts supplied by reference TRBV12-5 and TRBJ2-2, is DARVTQTPRHKVTEMGQEVTMRCQPILGHNTVFWYRQTMMQGLELLAYFRNRAPLDDSGMPKDRFSAEMPDATLATLKIQPSEPRDSAVYFCASGLQGPNTGELFFGEGSRLTVL.

This chain joins TRBV4-1 and TRBJ2-1; 15 nucleotides line up with TRBD2. CDR1 and CDR2 from the germline V gene are MGHRA and YSYEKL. The CDR3 length is 18 residues. V was clipped by 0 bases and J by 1 base; unmatched bases: 1. The CDR3 region has the DNA TGCGCCAGCAGCCAAGATGGACTAGCGGGAGGGTCCTACAATGAGCAGTTCTTC. It translates to CASSQDGLAGGSYNEQFF.

This chain links TRBV5-4 with TRBJ2-1; 11 bases map to TRBD2. The trim removed 1 base at V and 2 bases at J, leaving 8 bases unmatched. The germline V gene has CDR1 SGHNT and CDR2 YYREEE (reference sequence). The CDR3 is made up of 18 amino acids. The CDR3 DNA is TGTGCCAGCAGCTTGCCCGTAGCGGGAGGGCCCACCTACAATGAGCAGTTCTTC. Protein sequence: CASSLPVAGGPTYNEQFF.

The chain joins TRBV7-2 to TRBJ2-6; D might be TRBD1 (6 bases). V shed 3 bases and J shed 1 base, with 16 bases lying between them. Germline loops: CDR1 SGHTA, CDR2 FQGNSA. This CDR3 has 18 amino acids. CDR3 DNA sequence: TGTGCCAGCAGCTTCTCTCTCCCAGGGGCTTCTGGGGCCAACGTCCTGACTTTC. As protein: CASSFSLPGASGANVLTF. Variable domain in full (rest from reference TRBV7-2 and TRBJ2-6): GAGVSQSPSNKVTEKGKDVELRCDPISGHTALYWYRQSLGQGLEFLIYFQGNSAPDKSGLPSDRFSAERTGGSVSTLTIQRTQQEDSAVYLCASSFSLPGASGANVLTFGAGSRLTVL.

The chain has TRBV19 and TRBJ1-4; possible D gene TRBD1, 5 bases. Germline V gives CDR1 LNHDA, CDR2 SQIVND (reference sequence). This CDR3 spans 14 amino acids. V was trimmed by 6 bases and J by 5 bases, leaving 13 bases between them. CDR3 nucleotide sequence: TGTGCCAGTAGGAAGCCCGGGGGGAATGAAAAACTGTTTTTT. This encodes CASRKPGGNEKLFF. The whole variable domain, filled in from reference TRBV19 and TRBJ1-4, reads DGGITQSPKYLFRKEGQNVTLSCEQNLNHDAMYWYRQDPGQGLRLIYYSQIVNDFQKGDIAEGYSVSREKKESFPLTVTSAQKNPTAFYLCASRKPGGNEKLFFGSGTQLSVL.

The V call is TRBV9, the J call TRBJ1-6, with 8 bases matching TRBD1. V dropped 4 bases and J dropped 5; count of bases not matched to a gene: 5. The CDR3 has 15 residues. Per germline, CDR1 SGDLS and CDR2 YYNGEE. The CDR3, as DNA: TGTGCCAGCAGCCCCAGGGGGCGTGATAATTCACCCCTCCACTTT. This translates into CASSPRGRDNSPLHF.

The V gene is TRBV7-8, the J gene TRBJ2-3; weak D call: TRBD2 (5 bases). Germline CDR1 SGHVS, CDR2 FQNEAQ. The V end lost 6 bases, the J end lost 5 bases, and 18 bases lay between the germline ends. The CDR3 runs to 15 residues. The CDR3 nucleotides are TGTGCCAGCAGTTTCCAGCGGTCCCATGGAGATACGCAGTATTTT. It specifies CASSFQRSHGDTQYF.

The CDR3 reads CASSRKGAGDYGYTF. In DNA form, the CDR3 reads TGTGCCAGCAGCCGGAAGGGGGCAGGAGACTATGGCTACACCTTC. The genes are TRBV11-2 and TRBJ1-2; TRBD1 agrees at 7 bases. The CDR3 is made up of 15 amino acids. Germline V gives CDR1 SGHAT, CDR2 FQNNGV. V lost 5 bases, J lost 3 bases, and 9 bases stayed unmatched.

As concerns this clone: A read error may produce the germline difference seen at one junction end. This sample includes further DNA sequences coding for the same CDR3. This chain links TRBV27 with TRBJ2-4; 8 bases match TRBD2. CDR3 size: 13 residues. Looked up from germline, CDR1 is MNHEY and CDR2 is SMNVEV (reference sequence). DNA of the CDR3: TGCGCCAGCCGCCCCGGGGGGGAGAACATTCAGTACTTC. Its translation: CASRPGGENIQYF.

The V and J genes are TRBV7-3 and TRBJ2-7, with D maybe TRBD2 (6 bases). This CDR3 is built from 13 residues. The V end lost 5 bases, the J end lost 3 bases, and 11 bases lay between the germline ends. Germline values: CDR1 SGHTA, CDR2 FQGTGA. CDR3 residues: CASSLGLNYEQYF. CDR3 DNA sequence: TGTGCCAGCAGCCTGGGACTCAACTACGAGCAGTACTTC.

The V call is TRBV4-3, the J call TRBJ2-7; weak D call: TRBD2 (5 bases). CDR3 length equals 14 residues. Germline assignment: CDR1 LGHNA and CDR2 YSLEER. V was trimmed by 3 bases and J by 1 base, leaving 10 bases between them. The CDR3, as DNA: TGCGCCAGCAGCCAGGACTGGAAGTCCTACGAGCAGTACTTC. As protein: CASSQDWKSYEQYF.

The V and J genes are TRBV5-4 and TRBJ1-4; tentatively, D is TRBD1 (5 bases). The length of the CDR3 is 14 residues. V lost 4 bases and J lost 3, with 10 bases in between. Germline V gene sequence: CDR1 SGHNT, CDR2 YYREEE (reference sequence). CDR3 loop: CASSRQFSNEKLFF. CDR3 DNA: TGTGCCAGCAGCCGACAGTTCTCTAATGAAAAACTGTTTTTT.

This clone was seen once. The J gene is TRBJ1-6, the V gene TRBV19, with D possibly TRBD1 on 5 matching bases. This CDR3 comprises 17 residues. CDR1 LNHDA and CDR2 SQIVND come from the germline V gene (reference sequence). Trimming removed 4 bases from V and 2 bases from J, with 15 bases in between. The CDR3 here is CASSTPRRGTYNSPLHF. DNA of the CDR3: TGTGCCAGTAGTACCCCGAGGAGGGGCACCTATAATTCACCCCTCCACTTT.

The J gene is TRBJ2-2, the V gene TRBV5-1; the D is unclear. Germline lookup yields CDR1 SGHRS and CDR2 YFSETQ. The length of the CDR3 is 15 residues. V lost 2 bases and J 5 bases, leaving 13 bases between the germline ends. Here the CDR3 reads CASSLVSGSTGELFF. The CDR3 region has the DNA TGCGCCAGCAGCTTAGTCTCCGGTTCTACCGGGGAGCTGTTTTTT.

This chain links TRBV7-8 with TRBJ2-1, with 8 bases that match TRBD2. The V segment lost 4 bases and the J segment 6 bases; nucleotides outside the gene matches: 17. This CDR3 has 18 amino acids. Germline lookup yields CDR1 SGHVS and CDR2 FQNEAQ. The CDR3 is CASSSPGALSGALNEQFF. As DNA, the CDR3 is TGTGCCAGCAGCTCCCCCGGGGCGCTTAGCGGGGCTCTCAATGAGCAGTTCTTC.

In DNA form, the CDR3 reads TGTGCCAGCAGCGTAGCTACCAGCGGGGGCGGGCAAGAGACCCAGTACTTC. This sequence encodes CASSVATSGGGQETQYF. This chain connects TRBV9 to TRBJ2-5, with 8 positions matching TRBD2. Germline CDR1 is SGDLS and CDR2 is YYNGEE. This CDR3 has 17 residues. V trimming: 0 bases; J trimming: 2 bases; junction bases outside the gene matches: 9.

This clone occurred a few times. The CDR3 sequence is CASSATGVGANVLTF. CDR3 DNA sequence: TGTGCCAGCAGTGCAACAGGGGTTGGGGCCAACGTCCTGACTTTC. The chain carries TRBV2 and TRBJ2-6, with 7 bases lining up with TRBD1. CDR3 length: 15 residues. Unmatched junction bases numbered 3, after V lost 4 bases and J lost 3 bases. Per the germline V gene, CDR1 is SNHLY and CDR2 is FYNNEI. The full variable domain, with the rest looked up from reference TRBV2 and TRBJ2-6, is EPEVTQTPSHQVTQMGQEVILRCVPISNHLYFYWYRQILGQKVEFLVSFYNNEISEKSEIFDDQFSVERPDGSNFTLKIRSTKLEDSAMYFCASSATGVGANVLTFGAGSRLTVL.

V is TRBV6-5 and J is TRBJ1-2; D uncertain. Per the germline V gene, CDR1 is MNHEY and CDR2 is SVGAGI. This CDR3 spans 13 amino acids. Deletions cut 0 bases from V and 7 bases from J, with 9 bases between. The CDR3 bases are TGTGCCAGCAGTTACTCGACTGCGACTGGCTACACCTTC. Its translation is CASSYSTATGYTF.

V is TRBV30 and J is TRBJ1-3, with D maybe TRBD1 (6 bases). The V end lost 4 bases, the J end lost 8 bases, and 18 bases lay between the germline ends. The germline CDR1 and CDR2 sequences are GTSNPN and SVGIG (reference sequence). The CDR3 is 14 amino acids. CDR3 DNA: TGTGCCTGGAATCGGGGAGGGGGACTTGACACCATATATTTT. This gives the protein CAWNRGGGLDTIYF. Based on the CDR3 plus reference TRBV30 and TRBJ1-3, the full variable domain is SQTIHQWPATLVQPVGSPLSLECTVEGTSNPNLYWYRQAAGRGLQLLFYSVGIGQISSEVPQNLSASRPQDRQFILSSKKLLLSDSGFYLCAWNRGGGLDTIYFGEGSWLTVV.

The CDR3 nucleotides are TGCGCCAGCAGCCGGAATCAGGGTTCTGGAAACACCATATATTTT. It specifies CASSRNQGSGNTIYF. V and J are TRBV4-3 and TRBJ1-3; D may be TRBD1 (5 bases). V was trimmed by 4 bases and J by 1 base, leaving 11 bases between them. Germline V gives CDR1 LGHNA, CDR2 YSLEER. This CDR3 spans 15 amino acids.

The J gene is TRBJ2-7, the V gene TRBV18; 11 bases are shared with TRBD2. Germline-derived CDR1 and CDR2 are KGHSH and LQKENI. CDR3 length equals 15 residues. V lost 2 bases to trimming and J lost 4 bases; unmatched junction nucleotides: 4. In nucleotides, the CDR3 is TGTGCCAGCTCACCAGGACTAGCGGGCTTATACGAGCAGTACTTC. Translation gives CASSPGLAGLYEQYF.

Remarks on this clone: At one end, the junction sequence differs from germline, possibly due to a read error. The chain couples TRBV27 to TRBJ1-1; D gene uncertain. The CDR3 is 12 amino acids. Germline assignment: CDR1 MNHEY and CDR2 SMNVEV (reference sequence). DNA of the CDR3: TGTGCCAGCAGCCGAGAGTCGCGGAAGCCTATCTTT. It is translated as CASSRESRKPIF.

The V and J genes are TRBV2 and TRBJ1-2, with D unclear. Trimming stripped 6 bases from V and 8 bases from J, with 13 bases between. This CDR3 comprises 12 residues. CDR1 is SNHLY, CDR2 FYNNEI, per germline. CDR3 residues: CASRETNTGYTF. The CDR3, as DNA: TGTGCCAGCAGGGAGACCAATACGGGCTACACCTTC.

The CDR3 spells CASSGQGWNEQFF. The CDR3 coding sequence is TGTGCCAGCAGCGGACAGGGTTGGAATGAGCAGTTCTTC. This chain connects TRBV6-5 to TRBJ2-1; TRBD1 agrees at 8 bases. Germline loops: CDR1 MNHEY, CDR2 SVGAGI. This CDR3 is 13 amino acids long. V was clipped by 6 bases and J by 7 bases; unmatched bases: 5.

This chain connects TRBV18 to TRBJ2-5; D may be TRBD1 (5 bases). This CDR3 spans 14 amino acids. V was clipped by 0 bases and J by 9 bases, with 14 bases between them. Germline V lookup: CDR1 KGHSH, CDR2 LQKENI. The CDR3 DNA reads as TGTGCCAGCTCACCACCATCAGGGCTTGGGGCCCAGTACTTC. It yields the protein CASSPPSGLGAQYF. Together with reference TRBV18 and TRBJ2-5, the CDR3 gives the full variable domain: NAGVMQNPRHLVRRRGQEARLRCSPMKGHSHVYWYRQLPEEGLKFMVYLQKENIIDESGMPKERFSAEFPKEGPSILRIQQVVRGDSAAYFCASSPPSGLGAQYFGPGTRLLVL.

V usage is TRBV2 and J usage is TRBJ2-1, with D possibly TRBD1 on 6 matching bases. The CDR3 has 13 amino acids. The germline V gene encodes CDR1 SNHLY and CDR2 FYNNEI. With 7 bases removed from V and 4 bases from J, the gap between germline ends came to 11 bases. CDR3 sequence reads: CASNGQTYNEQFF. CDR3 nucleotides: TGTGCCAGCAACGGACAGACGTACAATGAGCAGTTCTTC.